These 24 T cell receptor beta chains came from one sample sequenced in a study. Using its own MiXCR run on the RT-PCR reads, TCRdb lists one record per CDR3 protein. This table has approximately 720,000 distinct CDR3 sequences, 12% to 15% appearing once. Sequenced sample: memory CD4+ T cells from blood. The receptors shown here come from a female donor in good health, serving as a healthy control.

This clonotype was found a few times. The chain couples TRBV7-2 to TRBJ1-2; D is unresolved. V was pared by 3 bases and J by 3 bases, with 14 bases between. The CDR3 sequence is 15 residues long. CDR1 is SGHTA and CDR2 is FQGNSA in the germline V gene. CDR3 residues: CASSLDRNNHYGYTF. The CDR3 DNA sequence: TGTGCCAGCAGCTTGGATCGGAACAACCACTATGGCTACACCTTC.

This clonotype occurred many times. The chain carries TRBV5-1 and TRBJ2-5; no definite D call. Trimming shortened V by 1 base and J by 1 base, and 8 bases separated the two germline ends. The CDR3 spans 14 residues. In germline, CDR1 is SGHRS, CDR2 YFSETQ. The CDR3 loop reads CASSLRRSQETQYF. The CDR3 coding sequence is TGCGCCAGCAGCTTGCGCCGATCCCAAGAGACCCAGTACTTC.

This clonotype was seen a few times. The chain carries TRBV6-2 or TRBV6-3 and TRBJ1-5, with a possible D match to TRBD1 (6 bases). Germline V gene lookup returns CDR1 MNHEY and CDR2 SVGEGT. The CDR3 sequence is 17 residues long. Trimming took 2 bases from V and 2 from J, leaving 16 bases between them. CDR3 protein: CASSYVGAGAGNQPQHF. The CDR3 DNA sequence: TGTGCCAGCAGTTACGTTGGGGCGGGGGCGGGCAATCAGCCCCAGCATTTT.

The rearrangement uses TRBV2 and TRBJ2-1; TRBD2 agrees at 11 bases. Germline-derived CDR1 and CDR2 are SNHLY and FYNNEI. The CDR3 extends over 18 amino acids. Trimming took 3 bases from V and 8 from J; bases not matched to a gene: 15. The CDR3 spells CASSDSRRRLAGNDEQFF. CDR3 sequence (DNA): TGTGCCAGCAGTGATAGTAGGAGGAGACTAGCGGGAAATGATGAGCAGTTCTTC.

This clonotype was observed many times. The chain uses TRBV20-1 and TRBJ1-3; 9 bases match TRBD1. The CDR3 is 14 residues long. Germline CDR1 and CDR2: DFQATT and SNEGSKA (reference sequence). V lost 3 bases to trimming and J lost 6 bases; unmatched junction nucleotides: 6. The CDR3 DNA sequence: TGCAGTGCTAGCAGGACAGGGGAGGAAAACACCATATATTTT. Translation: CSASRTGEENTIYF.

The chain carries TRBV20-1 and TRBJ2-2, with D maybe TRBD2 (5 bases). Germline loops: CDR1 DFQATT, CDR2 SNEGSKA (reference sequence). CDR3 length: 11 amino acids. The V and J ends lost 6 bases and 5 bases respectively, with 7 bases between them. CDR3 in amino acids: CSAWTTGELFF. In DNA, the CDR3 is TGCAGTGCGTGGACTACCGGGGAGCTGTTTTTT.

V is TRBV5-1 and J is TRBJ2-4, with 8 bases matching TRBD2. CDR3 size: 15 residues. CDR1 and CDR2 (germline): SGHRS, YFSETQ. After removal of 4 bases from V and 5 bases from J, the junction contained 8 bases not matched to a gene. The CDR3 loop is CASSPGASGQNIQYF. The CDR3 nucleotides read TGCGCCAGCAGCCCCGGCGCTAGCGGGCAAAACATTCAGTACTTC.

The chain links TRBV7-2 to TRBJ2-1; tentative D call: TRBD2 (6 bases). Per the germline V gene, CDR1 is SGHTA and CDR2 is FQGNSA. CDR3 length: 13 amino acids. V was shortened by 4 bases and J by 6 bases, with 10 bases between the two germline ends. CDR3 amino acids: CASSSGLINEQFF. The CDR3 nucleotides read TGTGCCAGCAGCTCGGGACTTATCAATGAGCAGTTCTTC.

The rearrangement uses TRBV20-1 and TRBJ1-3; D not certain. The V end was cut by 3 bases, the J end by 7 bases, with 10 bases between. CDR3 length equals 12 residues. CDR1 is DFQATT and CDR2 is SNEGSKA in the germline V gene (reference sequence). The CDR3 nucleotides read TGCAGTGCTAGTGCGGCAGACAACACCATATATTTT. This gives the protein CSASAADNTIYF.

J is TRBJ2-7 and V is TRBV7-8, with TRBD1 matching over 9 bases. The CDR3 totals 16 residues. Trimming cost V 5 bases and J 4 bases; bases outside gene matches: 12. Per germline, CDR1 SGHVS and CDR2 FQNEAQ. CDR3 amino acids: CASSLILGDRDYEQYF. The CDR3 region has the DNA TGTGCCAGCAGCCTCATATTAGGGGACAGGGATTACGAGCAGTACTTC.

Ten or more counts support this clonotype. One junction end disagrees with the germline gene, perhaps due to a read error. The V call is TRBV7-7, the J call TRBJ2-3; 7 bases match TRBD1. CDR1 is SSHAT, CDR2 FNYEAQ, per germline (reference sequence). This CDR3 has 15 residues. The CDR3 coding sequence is TGTGCTAGCAGCTTTTCGGGACAGAGCACAGATACGCAGTATTTT. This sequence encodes CASSFSGQSTDTQYF.

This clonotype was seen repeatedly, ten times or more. CDR3 coding DNA: TGTGCCAGCAGTGAGGGACAGCCAGACTCTGGAAACACCATATATTTT. Amino acid sequence: CASSEGQPDSGNTIYF. The rearrangement uses TRBV7-3 and TRBJ1-3; 7 bases agree with TRBD1. After removal of 6 bases from V and 0 bases from J, the junction contained 8 bases not matched to a gene. Germline V gene lookup returns CDR1 SGHTA and CDR2 FQGTGA. The CDR3 covers 16 residues.

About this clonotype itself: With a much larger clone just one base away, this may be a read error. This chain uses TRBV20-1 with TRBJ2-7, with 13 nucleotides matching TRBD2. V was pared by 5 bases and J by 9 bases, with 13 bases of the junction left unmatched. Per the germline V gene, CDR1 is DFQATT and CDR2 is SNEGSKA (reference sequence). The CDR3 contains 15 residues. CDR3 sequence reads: CSALPGLAGSGGQYF. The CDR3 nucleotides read TGCAGTGCTTTACCGGGACTAGCGGGATCGGGGGGGCAGTACTTC.

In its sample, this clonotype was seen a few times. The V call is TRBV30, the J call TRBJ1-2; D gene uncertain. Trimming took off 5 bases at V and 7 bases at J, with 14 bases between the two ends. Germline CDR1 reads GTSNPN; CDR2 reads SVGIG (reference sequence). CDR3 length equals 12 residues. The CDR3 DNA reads TGTGCCTGGGACTCCCGAGGCGGTGGCTACACCTTC. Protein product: CAWDSRGGGYTF.

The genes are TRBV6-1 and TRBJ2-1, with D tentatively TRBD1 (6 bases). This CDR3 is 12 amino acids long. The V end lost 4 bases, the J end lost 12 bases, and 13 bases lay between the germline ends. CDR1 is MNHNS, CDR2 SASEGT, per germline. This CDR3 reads CASSGAGDVQFF. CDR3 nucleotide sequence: TGTGCCAGCAGTGGAGCAGGGGATGTGCAGTTCTTC.

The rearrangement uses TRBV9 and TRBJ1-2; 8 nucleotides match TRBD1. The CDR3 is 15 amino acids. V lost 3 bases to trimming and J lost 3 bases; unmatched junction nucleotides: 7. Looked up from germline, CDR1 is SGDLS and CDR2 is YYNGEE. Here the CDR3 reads CASSAGGQAYYGYTF. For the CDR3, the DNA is TGTGCCAGCAGCGCGGGGGGACAGGCTTACTATGGCTACACCTTC.

In nucleotides, the CDR3 is TGTGCCAGCAGTTTCAATGGAGCAGATACGCAGTATTTT. As protein: CASSFNGADTQYF. The chain is built from TRBV6-2 or TRBV6-3 and TRBJ2-3, with no clear D. V was shortened by 4 bases and J by 4 bases, with 9 bases between the two germline ends. Germline lookup yields CDR1 MNHEY and CDR2 SVGEGT. This CDR3 spans 13 amino acids.

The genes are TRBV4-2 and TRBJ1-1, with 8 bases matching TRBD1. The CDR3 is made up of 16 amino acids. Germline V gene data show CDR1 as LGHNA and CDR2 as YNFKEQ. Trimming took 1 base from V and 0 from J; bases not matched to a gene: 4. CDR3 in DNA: TGTGCCAGCAGCCAAGTTGGACAGGGAATGAACACTGAAGCTTTCTTT. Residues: CASSQVGQGMNTEAFF.

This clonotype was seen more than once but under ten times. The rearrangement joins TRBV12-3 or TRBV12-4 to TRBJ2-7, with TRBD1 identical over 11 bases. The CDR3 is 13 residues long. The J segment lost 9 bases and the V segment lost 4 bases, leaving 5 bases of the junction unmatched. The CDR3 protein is CASSSGQGGLQYF. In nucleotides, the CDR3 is TGTGCCAGCAGTTCGGGACAGGGGGGTTTGCAGTACTTC.

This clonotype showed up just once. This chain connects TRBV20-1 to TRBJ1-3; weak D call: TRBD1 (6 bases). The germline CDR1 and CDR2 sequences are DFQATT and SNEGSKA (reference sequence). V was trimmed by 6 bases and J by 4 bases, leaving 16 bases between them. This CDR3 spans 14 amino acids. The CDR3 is CSAPGQGKGNTIYF. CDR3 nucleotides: TGCAGTGCCCCGGGGCAGGGGAAAGGAAACACCATATATTTT.

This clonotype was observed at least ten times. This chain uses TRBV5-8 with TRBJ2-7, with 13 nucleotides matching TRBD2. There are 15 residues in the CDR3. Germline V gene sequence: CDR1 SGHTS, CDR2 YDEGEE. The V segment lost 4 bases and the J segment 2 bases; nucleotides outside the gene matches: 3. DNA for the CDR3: TGTGCCAGCAGCCCCGGGACTAGCGGGACCTACGAGCAGTACTTC. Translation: CASSPGTSGTYEQYF.

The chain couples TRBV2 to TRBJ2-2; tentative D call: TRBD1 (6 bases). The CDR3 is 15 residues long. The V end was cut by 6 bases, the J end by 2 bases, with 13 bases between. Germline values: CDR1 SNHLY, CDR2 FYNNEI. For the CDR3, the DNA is TGTGCCAGCAGATGGACAGCAGCAAACACCGGGGAGCTGTTTTTT. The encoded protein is CASRWTAANTGELFF.

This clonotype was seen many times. The CDR3 region is CASSQELQRTGLNTEAFF. The CDR3 DNA sequence: TGCGCCAGCAGCCAAGAATTGCAAAGGACAGGTTTGAACACTGAAGCTTTCTTT. V gene TRBV4-3 combines with J gene TRBJ1-1; 7 positions match TRBD1. The CDR3 consists of 18 residues. The V gene's germline CDR1 is LGHNA and CDR2 YSLEER. V gave up 0 bases and J gave up 0 bases; unmatched junction bases: 10.

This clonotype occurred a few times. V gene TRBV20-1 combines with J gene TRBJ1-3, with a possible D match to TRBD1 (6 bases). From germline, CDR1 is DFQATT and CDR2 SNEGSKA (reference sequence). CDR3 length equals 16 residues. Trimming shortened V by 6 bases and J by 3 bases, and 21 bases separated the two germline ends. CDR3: CSARGAGALNGNTIYF. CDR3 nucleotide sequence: TGCAGTGCCCGGGGGGCGGGGGCGCTTAATGGAAACACCATATATTTT.